Listed below are T cell receptor beta chains from one sample, sequenced in a study of molecular identifiers for immune sequencing clone quantification. TCRdb recomputed calls from the PCR reads with MiXCR, one row per CDR3 protein. The table has about 100,000 distinct CDR3 sequences, about 35% seen once. Sequencing was performed on naive CD8+ T cells from blood, with Jurkat cell RNA spiked in. The source is a human donor in good health. Some libraries in this study had Jurkat cell RNA spiked in. Each CDR3 is given with its conserved first and last residue. Fields, in order: CDR3 length, V gene, D gene, clone size, J gene, CDR3 DNA, CDR3 protein. The D gene is left open where the match is weak. A row's size may be missing; if present it is once, few, many or a size class.

15,TRBV9,.,few,TRBJ2-1,TGTGCCAGCAGCGAGGGGGATGTAGGCATTGGTGAGCAGTTCTTC,CASSEGDVGIGEQFF
13,TRBV7-3,.,.,TRBJ2-1,TGTGCCAGCAGCCCGCTGGGGGCGGGTGAGCAGTTCTTC,CASSPLGAGEQFF
16,TRBV7-2,TRBD2,.,TRBJ2-7,TGTGCCAGCAGCTTGCGGATAGCGGGCGTTGCCCACGAGCAGTACTTC,CASSLRIAGVAHEQYF
16,TRBV4-1,.,.,TRBJ2-2,TGCGCCAGCAGCCAAGAGGGGCGGACGGTCACCGGGGAGCTGTTTTTT,CASSQEGRTVTGELFF
16,TRBV7-2,.,.,TRBJ2-5,TGTGCCAGCAGCTCCTGGGCGGGGCGGTACCAAGAGACCCAGTACTTC,CASSSWAGRYQETQYF
14,TRBV6-2/TRBV6-3,.,few,TRBJ2-7,TGTGCCAGCACCGACGGGACTCCGATATACGAGCAGTACTTC,CASTDGTPIYEQYF
13,TRBV4-3,.,.,TRBJ2-7,TGCGCCAGCAGCCAAGATGACAGCTACGAGCAGTACTTC,CASSQDDSYEQYF
11,TRBV25-1,.,.,TRBJ2-3,TGTGCCTGCAGTGTTACGGATACGCAGTATTTT,CACSVTDTQYF
13,TRBV12-3/TRBV12-4,.,few,TRBJ2-7,TGTGCCAGCAGCATTGGACAGCCCTACGAGCAGTACTTC,CASSIGQPYEQYF
15,TRBV6-5,.,many,TRBJ2-7,TGTGCCAGCAGTTACTCGAGGCTGGGACTGGACGAGCAGTACTTC,CASSYSRLGLDEQYF
14,TRBV5-6,.,few,TRBJ1-5,TGTGCCAGCAGCTTGGGACAGCTTGGGCAGCCCCAGCATTTT,CASSLGQLGQPQHF
16,TRBV7-9,.,few,TRBJ2-1,TGTGCCAGCAGCCACGGGGGGCGGGCCAACGACAATGAGCAGTTCTTC,CASSHGGRANDNEQFF
15,TRBV7-9,.,.,TRBJ1-6,TGTGCCAGCAGCTTAGTGCGTGGTGGGACTTCACCCCTCCACTTT,CASSLVRGGTSPLHF
13,TRBV5-1,.,.,TRBJ1-5,TGCGCCAGCAGCTTGGCGGGCGGTCAGCCCCAGCATTTT,CASSLAGGQPQHF
17,TRBV4-2,.,many,TRBJ1-5,TGTGCCAGCAGCCAAGAGGGGCAGGGTTATAGCAATCAGCCCCAGCATTTT,CASSQEGQGYSNQPQHF
17,TRBV20-1,TRBD1,few,TRBJ2-1,TGCAGTGCTAGAGATGGGACAGGGGAAGGTGCCTACAATGAGCAGTTCTTC,CSARDGTGEGAYNEQFF
15,TRBV12-3/TRBV12-4,.,few,TRBJ2-7,TGTGCCAGCAGCTGGGTCGGGCCTGACTCCTACGAGCAGTACTTC,CASSWVGPDSYEQYF
15,TRBV6-5,.,many,TRBJ2-7,TGTGCCAGCAGTTACGGGGGCTACGGGGCCTACGAGCAGTACTTC,CASSYGGYGAYEQYF
12,TRBV6-2/TRBV6-3,.,.,TRBJ2-7,TGTGCCAGCAGACCTAGCTCCTACGAGCAGTACTTC,CASRPSSYEQYF
12,TRBV4-2,.,.,TRBJ1-4,TGTGCCAGCAGCCCGGATAATGAAAAACTGTTTTTT,CASSPDNEKLFF
15,TRBV6-5,TRBD1,.,TRBJ2-1,TGTGCCAGCAGTTACGGGACAGGGGGCTGGGATGAGCAGTTCTTC,CASSYGTGGWDEQFF
15,TRBV2,TRBD1,.,TRBJ2-3,TGTGCCAGCAGTGAATCGACAGGGGGCGCAGATACGCGGTATTTT,CASSESTGGADTRYF
16,TRBV6-2/TRBV6-3,.,once,TRBJ1-5,TGTGCCAGCAGTTACCCTGCTAACCCGGGCAATCAGCCCCAGCATTTT,CASSYPANPGNQPQHF
16,TRBV6-2/TRBV6-3,TRBD2,.,TRBJ2-1,TGTGCCAGCAGTGAACTAGCGGCGAGCTCCTACAATGAGCAGTTCTTC,CASSELAASSYNEQFF
11,TRBV20-1,.,.,TRBJ1-2,TGCAGTGGAGAAGGGATTGATGGCTACACCTTC,CSGEGIDGYTF
12,TRBV4-2,.,.,TRBJ2-2,TGTGCCAGCAGTCCATGGGGCCGGGAGCTGTTTTTT,CASSPWGRELFF
13,TRBV19,TRBD2,few,TRBJ2-7,TGTGCCACCCTCCTAGCGGACCTCTACGAGCAGTACTTC,CATLLADLYEQYF
17,TRBV28,.,.,TRBJ1-1,TGTGCCAGCAGTTTATTGGGCCCCGGGGGGGCGCAAACAGAAGCTATCTTT,CASSLLGPGGAQTEAIF
15,TRBV4-3,TRBD1,.,TRBJ1-5,TGCGCCAGCAGACAGGGGGCATATAGCAATCAGCCCCAGCATTTT,CASRQGAYSNQPQHF
14,TRBV5-4,.,few,TRBJ2-7,TGTGCCAGCAGCTTTTGGGGGAATACCTACGAGCAGTACTTC,CASSFWGNTYEQYF
17,TRBV28,.,.,TRBJ1-5,TGTGCCATAACAACCTCAAACATCATCTCTATCCGTCAGCCCCAGCATTTT,CAITTSNIISIRQPQHF
14,TRBV20-1,.,.,TRBJ2-5,TGCAGTGCTAGAGATTGGGCCGGGTGGGAGACCCAGTACTTC,CSARDWAGWETQYF
12,TRBV12-3/TRBV12-4,.,many,TRBJ2-3,TGTGCCAGCAGTTCCGGGAGAGATACGCAGTATTTT,CASSSGRDTQYF
15,TRBV6-5,.,few,TRBJ2-3,TGTGCCAGCAGTTACACGGGATCTAGCACAGATACGCAGTATTTT,CASSYTGSSTDTQYF
15,TRBV4-2,.,many,TRBJ1-5,TGTGCCAGCAGCCAAGAATACGGGGGATATCAGCCCCAGCATTTT,CASSQEYGGYQPQHF
14,TRBV27,.,few,TRBJ2-3,TGTGCCAGCAGTTTCGGGAGAGGGATAGATACGCAGTATTTT,CASSFGRGIDTQYF
15,TRBV18,TRBD2,.,TRBJ2-7,TGTGCCAGCTCACCCGGGGAGACTAGCGGAGACGAGCAGTACTTC,CASSPGETSGDEQYF
15,TRBV5-6,.,.,TRBJ1-1,TGTGCCAGCAGCCGTGGACAGCCGGTTAACGCTGAAGCTATCTTT,CASSRGQPVNAEAIF
14,TRBV29-1,TRBD2,.,TRBJ2-7,TGCAGCGCCCTAGCGGGAGACAGGAGCTACGAGCAGTACTTC,CSALAGDRSYEQYF
16,TRBV15,TRBD1,few,TRBJ2-7,TGTGCCACCAGTCCTTCACCGGGACAGGGGGCCTACGAGCAGTACTTC,CATSPSPGQGAYEQYF
18,TRBV4-3,.,few,TRBJ2-5,TGCGCCAGCAGCCAAGGCGCCGGGGGCGGGACTTTCCAAGAGACCCAGTACTTC,CASSQGAGGGTFQETQYF